One and the same sample provided the 9 T cell receptor beta chains below, sequenced in a study of blood T cells in healthy people across ages. A second PCR of roughly 6 to 12 cycles used a sample-barcoded 5' primer and a J-beta primer mix. A single record per CDR3 protein comes from TCRdb applying MiXCR to the 5' RACE reads. The table includes around 940,000 distinct CDR3 sequences, roughly 51% detected once. Sequences were obtained from blood. All receptors derive from an older woman in good health.

This clonotype was detected only a few times. J is TRBJ2-7 and V is TRBV6-2 or TRBV6-3; 7 positions match TRBD2. V shed 0 bases, J shed 4 bases, and the junction held 9 bases outside the gene matches. Germline V gene data show CDR1 as MNHEY and CDR2 as SVGEGT. The CDR3 covers 16 residues. The CDR3 DNA is TGTGCCAGCAGTTACTCGACTAATGCAGCGGGGTACGAGCAGTACTTC. It yields the protein CASSYSTNAAGYEQYF.

The J gene is TRBJ2-6, the V gene TRBV27; D not certain. V dropped 3 bases and J dropped 1 base, with 13 bases sitting between them. This CDR3 spans 17 amino acids. Germline V gene data show CDR1 as MNHEY and CDR2 as SMNVEV (reference sequence). The CDR3 region is CASSFALRLSGANVLTF. CDR3 coding DNA: TGTGCCAGCAGTTTCGCATTAAGATTGTCTGGGGCCAACGTCCTGACTTTC.

The chain employs TRBV5-1 and TRBJ2-3; 7 bases are a match to TRBD2. The length of the CDR3 is 16 residues. V shed 7 bases and J 0 bases; nucleotides not matched to a gene: 11. Germline CDR1 and CDR2: SGHRS and YFSETQ. The CDR3, as DNA: TGCGCCAGCCGCTATAGGGCTAGCGGTAGCACAGATACGCAGTATTTT. Translating it yields CASRYRASGSTDTQYF.

V gene TRBV12-3 or TRBV12-4 combines with J gene TRBJ2-5; no clear D gene. V was clipped by 3 bases and J by 5 bases, with 10 bases between them. The CDR3 covers 13 residues. The CDR3 protein is CASSFHQVETQYF. CDR3 nucleotide sequence: TGTGCCAGCAGTTTCCATCAAGTGGAGACCCAGTACTTC.

This clonotype occurred many times. The chain uses TRBV29-1 and TRBJ2-5, with unresolved D. CDR1 and CDR2 (germline): SQVTM, ANQGSEA. With 1 base removed from V and 0 bases from J, the gap between germline ends came to 3 bases. CDR3 length equals 12 residues. The CDR3 DNA reads TGCAGCGTTGAAGCGGACCAAGAGACCCAGTACTTC. Encoded protein: CSVEADQETQYF.

The V and J genes are TRBV7-2 and TRBJ1-5, with D possibly matching TRBD1 (6 bases). The germline V and J ends were trimmed by 1 base and 7 bases, with 14 bases remaining between them. CDR3 length: 15 amino acids. Per the germline V gene, CDR1 is SGHTA and CDR2 is FQGNSA. In DNA, the CDR3 is TGTGCCAGCAGCTTAGACGGACAGCCGCGCCAGCCCCAGCATTTT. Its protein product is CASSLDGQPRQPQHF.

This clonotype was detected only a few times. V usage is TRBV4-2 and J usage is TRBJ1-4; D is ambiguous. V lost 1 base to trimming and J lost 4 bases, with 7 bases between them. This CDR3 is 14 amino acids long. Germline CDR1 reads LGHNA; CDR2 reads YNFKEQ. The CDR3 sequence is CASSQGRVNEKLFF. CDR3 in DNA: TGTGCCAGCAGCCAAGGGCGGGTTAATGAAAAACTGTTTTTT.

This clonotype came up once. The germline gene is not matched at one end of the junction; a read error may be the cause. This chain uses TRBV6-5 with TRBJ2-1, with 9 bases that match TRBD2. The CDR3 runs to 18 residues. Germline CDR1 MNHEY, CDR2 SVGAGI. The CDR3 nucleotides read TGTGCCAGCAGTTACTCGAATCTAGCGGGACCCTCCCACAATGAGCAGTTCTTC. Protein product: CASSYSNLAGPSHNEQFF.

This chain uses TRBV5-5 with TRBJ2-7; TRBD1 aligns across 7 bases. The germline gives CDR1 SGHKS, CDR2 YYEKEE (reference sequence). With 3 bases clipped from V and 1 base from J, the junction kept 7 bases outside the gene matches. The CDR3 totals 15 residues. The CDR3 DNA is TGTGCCAGCAGCTCCCTTAAGGGGGCTTCCTACGAGCAGTACTTC. Its protein product is CASSSLKGASYEQYF. Based on the CDR3 plus reference TRBV5-5 and TRBJ2-7, the full variable domain is DAGVTQSPTHLIKTRGQQVTLRCSPISGHKSVSWYQQVLGQGPQFIFQYYEKEERGRGNFPDRFSARQFPNYSSELNVNALLLGDSALYLCASSSLKGASYEQYFGPGTRLTVT.